This TCR beta chain was recorded in a study of regulatory T cells in long-lasting Graves disease. Findings and limits, study-wide: Few sampled subjects may have lowered accuracy. Peripheral blood alone, not thyroid tissue, underwent study. It was in persistent disease that TRBV28, TRBJ1-2 and TRBJ2-5 were favored.

Time point denoted: newly diagnosed GD, antithyroid drugs for less than 3 months. From PBMCs, RNA was extracted and then used to make the TCR library. Peripheral blood, roughly 8.1 milliliters of it, was drawn into EDTA tubes. The CDR3 has 13 amino acids. V was pared by 6 bases and J by 5 bases, with 9 bases of the junction left unmatched. Germline assignment: CDR1 DFQATT and CDR2 SNEGSKA (reference sequence). The sample holds many counts of this clonotype. As yet, its antigen is unknown. With iRepertoire HTBI primers and Arm-PCR of CDR3 regions, TCR beta libraries were built. TCRdb used MiXCR to reprocess the multiplex PCR reads, holding one entry per CDR3 protein. The sample includes under 300,000 distinct CDR3 sequences, 20% to 25% of them seen just once.

The sequencing here drew on peripheral blood mononuclear cells (PBMCs), taken at new diagnosis, from a patient treated with antithyroid drugs. The chain uses TRBV20-1 and TRBJ1-1; 7 bases are shared with TRBD1. The clonotype was recovered from a female donor with Graves disease. The CDR3 is CSAPVGRGTEAFF. CDR3 DNA sequence: TGCAGTGCCCCAGTTGGCAGGGGGACTGAAGCTTTCTTT.